Listed below are T cell receptor beta chains from one sample, sequenced in a study of CD8+ T cells in alopecia areata. Profiled with immunoSEQ multiplex PCR; TCRdb holds only in-frame clones, not every one. This table holds 250,000 or so clones, roughly two thirds found once. Sequenced material: CD4+ T cells sorted from blood, taken at week 0. The receptor source for this set is a human donor with alopecia areata. Each CDR3 is given with its conserved first and last residue. D genes are given only for firm matches. Some rows mark clone size as missing; the rest say once, few, many or name a class of expanded clone.

15 - TRBJ1-6 TRBV5-4 - TGTGCCAGCAGCTTGGAAGGCGGCGTGGGGTCACCCCTCCACTTT CASSLEGGVGSPLHF
12 TRBD1 TRBJ1-2 TRBV25-1 - TGTGCCAGCAGCCGGACAGGGGTAGGCTACACCTTC CASSRTGVGYTF
16 - TRBJ2-3 TRBV12-5 - TGTGCTAGTGGTTTGGGGCGCCTGACTAGCACAGATACGCAGTATTTT CASGLGRLTSTDTQYF
18 - TRBJ2-1 TRBV7-8 - TGTGCCAGCAGCTTAGAATGGGGGCTGAAACGGCGGATCAATGAGCAGTTCTTC CASSLEWGLKRRINEQFF
13 - TRBJ2-7 TRBV4-1 once TGCGCCAGCAGCCTCCTCAGGTGGGACGAGCAGTACTTC CASSLLRWDEQYF
14 TRBD2 TRBJ2-5 TRBV2 - TGTGCCAGCAGTGAAGGAGCGGGGGTGGAGACCCAGTACTTC CASSEGAGVETQYF
15 - TRBJ1-5 TRBV5-1 once TGCGCCAGCAGTCCCCAAGTAGGGGGAGAACAGCCCCAGCATTTT CASSPQVGGEQPQHF
15 TRBD1 TRBJ1-5 TRBV15 - TGTGCCACCAGCGCCGGGACAGGGGGCAGCCAGCCCCAGCATTTT CATSAGTGGSQPQHF
10 - TRBJ1-4 TRBV29-1 few TGCAGCGTCCACTCGGAAAAACTGTTTTTT CSVHSEKLFF
14 - TRBJ1-2 TRBV25-1 once TGTGCCAGCGCTGGCGCTCTTCAACCGAATGGCTACACCTTC CASAGALQPNGYTF
12 - TRBJ1-2 TRBV29-1 - TGCAGCGCTGGGGGTGGCAGAGCTGGCTACACCTTC CSAGGGRAGYTF
16 - TRBJ1-1 TRBV7-8 - TGTGCCAGCAGCTTAGGACCGGGACCATCGAACACTGAAGCTTTCTTT CASSLGPGPSNTEAFF
13 - TRBJ1-1 TRBV30 - TGTGCCTGGAGTTCAGGACGGAACACTGAAGCTTTCTTT CAWSSGRNTEAFF
15 TRBD1 TRBJ2-2 TRBV29-1 - TGCAGCGCCCTACTGGGCGCGACAGGGTCCGGGGAGCTGTTTTTT CSALLGATGSGELFF
16 TRBD1 TRBJ2-2 TRBV9 few TGTGCCAGCAGCGTAGACCGACAGGGCGACACCGGGGAGCTGTTTTTT CASSVDRQGDTGELFF
13 TRBD2 TRBJ2-3 TRBV4-3 - TGCGCCAGCAGCCAAGTACTAGCGGATACGCAGTATTTT CASSQVLADTQYF
15 - TRBJ2-1 TRBV4-1 - TGCGCCAGCAGCCCCAGAGGGACTCGCCGCAATGAGCAGTTCTTC CASSPRGTRRNEQFF
14 - TRBJ1-1 TRBV5-1 few TGCGCCAGCAGCTCGGACAATTCGAACACTGAAGCTTTCTTT CASSSDNSNTEAFF
12 - TRBJ2-6 TRBV30 - TGTGCCTGGAGTGGGCGCGCCAACGTCCTGACTTTC CAWSGRANVLTF
14 TRBD1 TRBJ2-5 TRBV7-9 few TGTGCCAGCAGCTCGGGACAGCTCCAAGAGACCCAGTACTTC CASSSGQLQETQYF
13 - TRBJ1-6 TRBV25-1 few TGTGCCAGCGCCCCCCGGGGGGTTCCGGGCCTCCACTTT CASAPRGVPGLHF
13 - TRBJ1-5 TRBV6-5 - TGTGCCAGCAGTTACACTGGGGGTCAGCCCCAGCATTTT CASSYTGGQPQHF
13 TRBD1 TRBJ2-5 TRBV2 - TGTGCCAGCACGGGGCAGGGGGCGGAGACCCAGTACTTC CASTGQGAETQYF
16 TRBD1 TRBJ1-6 TRBV30 - TGTGCCTGGAGCCAGGGGGGCAGCTCCTATAATTCACCCCTCCACTTT CAWSQGGSSYNSPLHF
16 TRBD1 TRBJ1-4 TRBV27 few TGTGCCAGCAGTTCCCTTGACAGGGGGCGCGGTGAAAAACTGTTTTTT CASSSLDRGRGEKLFF
14 - TRBJ1-5 TRBV15 once TGTGCCACCAGCATCAGAAGGTTCGGTCAGCCCCAGCATTTT CATSIRRFGQPQHF
16 TRBD1 TRBJ2-5 TRBV7-2 - TGTGCCAGCAGCCCCGGGACAGTCCTTACCCAAGAGACCCAGTACTTC CASSPGTVLTQETQYF
13 TRBD1 TRBJ1-1 TRBV29-1 - TGCAGCGTGGGACAGGGGTCGTTCACTGAAGCTTTCTTT CSVGQGSFTEAFF
14 - TRBJ1-1 TRBV30 - TGTGCCTGGAGCCCCGAAGGGTCTAGTAGAGAAGCTTTCTTT CAWSPEGSSREAFF
15 - TRBJ1-1 TRBV7-2 - TGTGCCAGCAGCCCACCAGGACTGACGAACACTGAAGCTTTCTTT CASSPPGLTNTEAFF
16 TRBD2 TRBJ2-5 TRBV5-5 once TGTGCCAGCAGCTTGGCCGGCGGGGGGGCCGGAGAGACCCAGTACTTC CASSLAGGGAGETQYF
14 - TRBJ1-1 TRBV2 - TGTGCCAGCAGTGCCTGGACACTGAACACTGAAGCTTTCTTT CASSAWTLNTEAFF
15 - TRBJ1-2 TRBV11-1 - TGTGCCAGCAGCTTCGACAGGCCGCTGGACTATGGCTACACCTTC CASSFDRPLDYGYTF
13 - TRBJ2-5 TRBV7-3 - TGTGCCAGCAGCTTAGGGTTAGGGGAGACCCAGTACTTC CASSLGLGETQYF
14 TRBD1 TRBJ1-6 TRBV19 - TGTGCCAGTACCCCGGACAGGGGAGGTTCACCCCTCCACTTT CASTPDRGGSPLHF
12 - TRBJ1-1 TRBV29-1 - TGCAGCCTAAGGGAGGCAAACACTGAAGCTTTCTTT CSLREANTEAFF
17 TRBD1 TRBJ2-5 TRBV5-1 - TGCGCCAGCAGCCCGGGACAGGGGGGGACCCCGGAAGAGACCCAGTACTTC CASSPGQGGTPEETQYF
19 - TRBJ2-1 TRBV27 - TGTGCCAGCAGTTTAATCTTACTCGGCGGTCCCCGAAACTACAATGAGCAGTTCTTC CASSLILLGGPRNYNEQFF